A single sample is the source of the 25 T cell receptor beta chains below, sequenced in a study of shared clonotypes between healthy human individuals. Using immunoSEQ multiplex PCR, the repertoire was profiled, and TCRdb retains in-frame clones only, with some absent. This repertoire shows 110,000 or so clones, about 70% found once; its top ten account for around 23%. The sequenced material came from memory CD8+ T cells sorted from blood. The subset here: CD45RO+ cells pooled with CCR7-negative TemRA cells. These receptors came from a woman younger than 45 in good health.

A word on this clone: The likely explanation is a read error, given a far larger clone one base away. The rearrangement uses TRBV6-4 and TRBJ2-3, with D uncertain. The CDR3 is 13 amino acids. Germline V gene lookup returns CDR1 MRHNA and CDR2 SNTAGT. The CDR3 sequence: CASSDSGTDMQYF. The DNA of the CDR3 is TGTGCCAGCAGTGACTCGGGCACAGATATGCAGTATTTT.

The chain joins TRBV29-1 to TRBJ2-1; 12 bases agree with TRBD2. The CDR3 runs 13 residues. After removal of 7 bases from V and 6 bases from J, the junction contained 4 bases not matched to a gene. CDR1 is SQVTM and CDR2 is ANQGSEA in the germline V gene. The CDR3 sequence is CSGGLAGINEQFF. The DNA for the CDR3 is TGCAGCGGCGGACTAGCGGGAATCAATGAGCAGTTCTTC.

The J gene is TRBJ2-7, the V gene TRBV29-1; D is ambiguous. The germline CDR1 and CDR2 sequences are SQVTM and ANQGSEA. The V and J ends lost 5 bases and 5 bases respectively, with 10 bases between them. The CDR3 loop spans 11 amino acids. CDR3 sequence (DNA): TGCAGCGTTTTACACGACGACGAGCAGTACTTC. Residues: CSVLHDDEQYF.

The chain recombines TRBV10-3 with TRBJ2-1, with D maybe TRBD2 (5 bases). CDR1 is ENHRY, CDR2 SYGVKD, per germline. V dropped 3 bases and J dropped 7 bases, with 16 bases sitting between them. The CDR3 sequence is 15 residues long. The DNA for the CDR3 is TGTGCCATCAGTGACGGGGTAGGGCGGCCTAATGAGCAGTTCTTC. This codes for CAISDGVGRPNEQFF.

The V and J genes are TRBV7-9 and TRBJ2-7; D ambiguous. Trimming left V 0 bases short and J 4 bases short, with 13 bases between. Germline CDR1 reads SEHNR; CDR2 reads FQNEAQ (reference sequence). The CDR3 spans 15 residues. CDR3 bases: TGTGCCAGCAGCTTAGCTGTCGGACGCATTTACGAGCAGTACTTC. As protein: CASSLAVGRIYEQYF. The full variable domain, in which reference TRBV7-9 and TRBJ2-7 provide the parts outside the CDR3, is DTGVSQNPRHKITKRGQNVTFRCDPISEHNRLYWYRQTLGQGPEFLTYFQNEAQLEKSRLLSDRFSAERPKGSFSTLEIQRTEQGDSAMYLCASSLAVGRIYEQYFGPGTRLTVT.

The V call is TRBV7-8, the J call TRBJ1-5, with a weak D call TRBD1 (5 bases). The ends were cut back, 1 base at V and 7 bases at J, with 14 bases in the middle. The CDR3 runs 15 residues. Germline V gene lookup returns CDR1 SGHVS and CDR2 FQNEAQ. CDR3 sequence: CASSLVEGPRQPQHF. The CDR3 DNA is TGTGCCAGCAGCTTAGTTGAGGGGCCCCGGCAGCCCCAGCATTTT.

V is TRBV5-1 and J is TRBJ1-2; 8 nucleotides agree with TRBD1. This CDR3 is built from 15 residues. Looked up from germline, CDR1 is SGHRS and CDR2 is YFSETQ. The trim removed 2 bases at V and 0 bases at J, leaving 3 bases unmatched. The CDR3 reads CASSFQGATNYGYTF. The CDR3, as DNA: TGCGCCAGCAGCTTCCAGGGGGCGACTAACTATGGCTACACCTTC.

The chain carries TRBV27 and TRBJ2-7; maybe TRBD1 (5 bases). The V end lost 5 bases, the J end lost 1 base, and 9 bases lay between the germline ends. Germline loops: CDR1 MNHEY, CDR2 SMNVEV (reference sequence). The CDR3 spans 13 residues. CDR3 bases: TGTGCCAGCAGTGTAGGGGCTTCCTACGAGCAGTACTTC. Translation: CASSVGASYEQYF.

This clone was seen more than once but under ten times. V is TRBV5-6 and J is TRBJ2-7; D is tentatively TRBD1 or TRBD2 (5 bases each). Trimming took 0 bases from V and 4 from J, leaving 14 bases between them. The CDR3 is 15 residues long. Germline values: CDR1 SGHDT, CDR2 YYEEEE. The CDR3 protein is CASSLAGTLIYEQYF. The DNA for the CDR3 is TGTGCCAGCAGCTTGGCCGGGACCTTGATATACGAGCAGTACTTC. The whole variable domain, filled in from reference TRBV5-6 and TRBJ2-7, reads DAGVTQSPTHLIKTRGQQVTLRCSPKSGHDTVSWYQQALGQGPQFIFQYYEEEERQRGNFPDRFSGHQFPNYSSELNVNALLLGDSALYLCASSLAGTLIYEQYFGPGTRLTVT.

The chain has TRBV6-5 and TRBJ1-2; D not certain. The CDR3 sequence is 11 residues long. V was clipped by 8 bases and J by 5 bases, with 9 bases between them. Per the germline V gene, CDR1 is MNHEY and CDR2 is SVGAGI. The DNA for the CDR3 is TGTGCCAGCCCAGGTCCTTATGGCTACACCTTC. Its protein product is CASPGPYGYTF.

The chain recombines TRBV9 with TRBJ2-2, with 9 nucleotides matching TRBD1. From germline, CDR1 is SGDLS and CDR2 YYNGEE. The CDR3 has 15 amino acids. Trimming took 4 bases from V and 3 from J; bases not matched to a gene: 4. The CDR3 coding sequence is TGTGCCAGCAGCATAACAGGGGGCGACACCGGGGAGCTGTTTTTT. Amino acids: CASSITGGDTGELFF. Drawing the rest from reference TRBV9 and TRBJ2-2, the complete variable domain is DSGVTQTPKHLITATGQRVTLRCSPRSGDLSVYWYQQSLDQGLQFLIQYYNGEERAKGNILERFSAQQFPDLHSELNLSSLELGDSALYFCASSITGGDTGELFFGEGSRLTVL.

This clone was counted a few times. The chain recombines TRBV27 with TRBJ2-1; 8 bases align to TRBD2. Germline V gene data show CDR1 as MNHEY and CDR2 as SMNVEV (reference sequence). The length of the CDR3 is 13 residues. After removal of 3 bases from V and 9 bases from J, the junction contained 4 bases not matched to a gene. This CDR3 reads CASSFRTSSEQFF. In DNA form, the CDR3 reads TGTGCCAGCAGTTTTAGGACTAGCAGTGAGCAGTTCTTC.

The chain joins TRBV4-1 to TRBJ2-7; TRBD1 agrees at 10 bases. The V gene end was trimmed by 1 base and the J gene end by 6 bases; junction bases not matched to a gene: 9. The CDR3 length is 16 residues. Germline CDR1 MGHRA, CDR2 YSYEKL. The CDR3 region is CASSQVAGTGASEQYF. CDR3 DNA sequence: TGCGCCAGCAGCCAAGTTGCAGGGACAGGGGCTTCCGAGCAGTACTTC.

Only one count was recorded for this clone. V gene TRBV19 combines with J gene TRBJ1-5; D unclear. CDR1 and CDR2 (germline): LNHDA, SQIVND (reference sequence). CDR3 length: 16 amino acids. V shed 4 bases and J shed 0 bases, with 13 bases lying between them. The DNA of the CDR3 is TGTGCCAGTAGTAGAGGCCGGTTTTTTAGCAATCAGCCCCAGCATTTT. Translation: CASSRGRFFSNQPQHF. Drawing the rest from reference TRBV19 and TRBJ1-5, the complete variable domain is DGGITQSPKYLFRKEGQNVTLSCEQNLNHDAMYWYRQDPGQGLRLIYYSQIVNDFQKGDIAEGYSVSREKKESFPLTVTSAQKNPTAFYLCASSRGRFFSNQPQHFGDGTRLSIL.

The table lists this clone with many counts. This chain joins TRBV19 and TRBJ2-7, with 11 bases that match TRBD2. CDR1 and CDR2 (germline): LNHDA, SQIVND (reference sequence). Trimming cost V 1 base and J 2 bases; bases outside gene matches: 4. The CDR3 has 16 residues. In DNA form, the CDR3 reads TGTGCCAGTAGTATAGGGCTAGCGGGAGGCACCTACGAGCAGTACTTC. This codes for CASSIGLAGGTYEQYF.

This clone was recorded only once. The rearrangement joins TRBV15 to TRBJ2-5; TRBD1 matches at 7 bases. The J call may be incorrect, as the DNA end agrees better with TRBJ2-7. The CDR3 spans 14 residues. Germline-derived CDR1 and CDR2 are LNHNV and YYDKDF (reference sequence). The chain's CDR3 is CATGETGEINEQYF. In nucleotides, the CDR3 is TGTGCCACCGGAGAAACAGGGGAAATTAACGAGCAGTACTTC.

The chain uses TRBV6-1 and TRBJ2-1; D may match TRBD1 or TRBD2 (5 bases each). CDR3 length equals 16 residues. Looked up from germline, CDR1 is MNHNS and CDR2 is SASEGT. Trimming cost V 2 bases and J 0 bases, with 11 bases left between them. Here the CDR3 DNA reads TGTGCCAGCAGTGAACAGGGTGAGGGCTCCTACAATGAGCAGTTCTTC. Protein product: CASSEQGEGSYNEQFF.

This clone appeared once. The rearrangement joins TRBV9 to TRBJ1-3; D not resolved. This CDR3 is 14 amino acids long. From germline, CDR1 is SGDLS and CDR2 YYNGEE. V gave up 2 bases and J gave up 4 bases, with 10 bases separating them. The CDR3 reads CASSVNRAGNTIYF. CDR3 nucleotides: TGTGCCAGCAGCGTGAACCGGGCGGGAAACACCATATATTTT.

Only a few counts were recorded for this clone. A much more abundant neighbour one base away suggests this may be a read error. Other DNA sequences in the same sample also yield this CDR3. This chain connects TRBV28 to TRBJ2-5; 14 bases match TRBD2. CDR1 is MDHEN and CDR2 is SYDVKM in the germline V gene. The CDR3 spans 18 residues. Trimming removed 0 bases from V and 5 bases from J; junction bases left unmatched: 8. In nucleotides, the CDR3 is TGTGCCAGCAGTTTATGGACTAGCGGGAGGGCCGGAGAGGAGACCCAGTACTTC. Its translation is CASSLWTSGRAGEETQYF.

This chain uses TRBV1 with TRBJ1-2; no DNA check was done on the table's D call, TRBD1. TRBV1 is reported as a pseudogene. The CDR3 spans 15 residues. The CDR3 bases are TGCACCAGCAGCCGGGCCACGTGCCCTCGCTATGGCTACACCTTC. This translates into CTSSRATCPRYGYTF.

The CDR3 sequence: CASSEARWFGSYNEQFF. In nucleotides, the CDR3 is TGTGCCAGCAGTGAAGCCCGCTGGTTCGGCTCCTACAATGAGCAGTTCTTC. The J gene is TRBJ2-1, the V gene TRBV6-1; D uncertain. The V and J ends lost 0 bases and 0 bases respectively, with 12 bases between them. The germline V gene has CDR1 MNHNS and CDR2 SASEGT. The CDR3 is 17 amino acids.

The gene calls are TRBV5-4 and TRBJ2-5; no clear D gene. Germline CDR1 SGHNT, CDR2 YYREEE (reference sequence). Deletions cut 3 bases from V and 0 bases from J, with 12 bases between. This CDR3 has 15 amino acids. The DNA for the CDR3 is TGTGCCAGCAGCTCGAAGCAGGTTAACCAAGAGACCCAGTACTTC. Encoded protein: CASSSKQVNQETQYF. The variable domain in full, completed from reference TRBV5-4 and TRBJ2-5, reads ETGVTQSPTHLIKTRGQQVTLRCSSQSGHNTVSWYQQALGQGPQFIFQYYREEENGRGNFPPRFSGLQFPNYSSELNVNALELDDSALYLCASSSKQVNQETQYFGPGTRLLVL.

The genes are TRBV4-1 and TRBJ2-1; 11 positions agree with TRBD2. The CDR3 runs 15 residues. V lost 8 bases to trimming and J lost 6 bases; unmatched junction nucleotides: 9. Per germline, CDR1 MGHRA and CDR2 YSYEKL. CDR3 loop: CASRQLAGAVNEQFF. The CDR3, as DNA: TGCGCCAGCCGACAACTAGCGGGAGCAGTCAATGAGCAGTTCTTC.

V gene TRBV6-6 combines with J gene TRBJ2-1; 8 bases match TRBD2. Germline CDR1 and CDR2: MNHNY and SVGAGI (reference sequence). This CDR3 contains 15 residues. V lost 5 bases, J lost 6 bases, and 9 bases stayed unmatched. This CDR3 reads CASSGTSGSPNEQFF. As DNA, the CDR3 is TGTGCCAGCAGTGGTACCAGCGGGAGCCCCAATGAGCAGTTCTTC.

The CDR3 reads CASSQDPLFRGVEGEQFF. The CDR3 region has the DNA TGCGCCAGCAGCCAAGATCCCCTGTTTCGGGGGGTCGAGGGTGAGCAGTTCTTC. The V gene is TRBV4-1, the J gene TRBJ2-1; the match to TRBD2 covers 7 bases. Germline values: CDR1 MGHRA, CDR2 YSYEKL. The V and J ends lost 0 bases and 9 bases, in that order; junction bases with no gene match: 17. The CDR3 length is 18 residues.